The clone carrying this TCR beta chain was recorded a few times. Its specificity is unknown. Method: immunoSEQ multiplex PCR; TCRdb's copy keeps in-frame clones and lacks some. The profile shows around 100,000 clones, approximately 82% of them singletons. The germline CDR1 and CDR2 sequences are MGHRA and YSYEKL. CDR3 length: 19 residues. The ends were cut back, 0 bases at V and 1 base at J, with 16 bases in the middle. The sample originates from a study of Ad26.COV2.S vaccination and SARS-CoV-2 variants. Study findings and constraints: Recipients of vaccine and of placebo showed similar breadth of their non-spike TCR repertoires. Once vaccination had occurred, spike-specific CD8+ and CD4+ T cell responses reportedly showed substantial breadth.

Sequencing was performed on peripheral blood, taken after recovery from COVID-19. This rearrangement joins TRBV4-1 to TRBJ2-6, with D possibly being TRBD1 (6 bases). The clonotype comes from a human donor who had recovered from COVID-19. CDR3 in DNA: TGCGCCAGCAGCCAAGATGGGCAGGGGATGATTTCTGGGGCCAACGTCCTGACTTTC. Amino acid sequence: CASSQDGQGMISGANVLTF.